Sequencing of this T cell receptor (beta chain) was carried out in a study of tumor-infiltrating lymphocytes in primary liver carcinoma. Points from the study as a whole: It was observed that only about 7.5-25% of the top clones appeared in every one of the five tumor regions.

Co-extracted RNA and DNA came from around 18-30 mg of unsorted bulk tissue. A primer matching the constant region was used to make TCR beta cDNA from approximately 500 ng of total RNA. For TCR beta, libraries were produced by three nested multiplex PCR rounds using slightly modified ARM-PCR. Investigators reported that the first two PCR rounds, at about 11 cycles each, used TRBV1-TRBV30 forward primers with a C-beta reverse primer. From the multiplex PCR reads, TCRdb called clonotypes with MiXCR, one entry per CDR3 protein. The sample has roughly 70,000 distinct CDR3 sequences, about 65% seen once; the top ten hold roughly 40%. Regarding this clonotype: What it binds is not known.

V gave up 5 bases and J gave up 6 bases, with 17 bases separating them. The CDR3 sequence is 15 residues long. The germline V gene has CDR1 SGDLS and CDR2 YYNGEE. The sequence was collected from a man aged 40-49 years with primary liver carcinoma and hepatitis B virus infection. The V and J genes are TRBV9 and TRBJ2-2, with D perhaps matching TRBD2 (6 bases). Sample: liver tumor tissue from sampling region 4. Subset given: tumor region T4, right-lateral pole. CDR3 loop: CASSGTHLVPGELFF. Here the CDR3 DNA reads TGTGCCAGCAGTGGGACTCACCTCGTCCCCGGGGAGCTGTTTTTT.